Included here is one T cell receptor (beta chain) sequence, with context. RNA, at roughly 0.45 to 1 ug, was reverse transcribed with random hexamers. TCR beta CDR3 was amplified by immunoSEQ covering 54 Vbeta and 13 Jbeta. One entry per CDR3 protein results from TCRdb running MiXCR on the immunoSEQ multiplex PCR reads. The sample has roughly 200,000 distinct CDR3 sequences, 85% to 95% seen once; the top ten hold about 0.094%. Controls were age- and sex-matched healthy donors. This record belongs to a study of CD8 T cells in Susac syndrome. CDR1 and CDR2 from the germline V gene are DFQATT and SNEGSKA (reference sequence). The CDR3 has 16 amino acids. Losses at the gene ends were 0 bases for V and 2 bases for J; bases not matched to a gene: 7.

This TCR came from a human donor in good health. Sequenced input: CD4+ T cells from PBMCs. The chain joins TRBV20-1 to TRBJ2-3; 8 positions agree with TRBD2. CDR3 DNA: TGCAGTGCTAGAGATTGGAGCGGGAGTTCCACAGATACGCAGTATTTT. Its translation is CSARDWSGSSTDTQYF.